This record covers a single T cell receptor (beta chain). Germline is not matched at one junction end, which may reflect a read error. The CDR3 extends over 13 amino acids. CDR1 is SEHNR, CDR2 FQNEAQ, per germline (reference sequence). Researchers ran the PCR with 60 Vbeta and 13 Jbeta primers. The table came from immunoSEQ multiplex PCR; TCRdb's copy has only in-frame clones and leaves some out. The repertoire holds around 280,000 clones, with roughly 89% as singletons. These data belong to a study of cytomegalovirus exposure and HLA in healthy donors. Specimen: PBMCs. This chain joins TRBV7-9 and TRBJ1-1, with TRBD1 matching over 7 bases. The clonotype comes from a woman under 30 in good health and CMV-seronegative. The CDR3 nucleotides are TGTTCCAGCAGCTTAGGTGACTCGACAGGGTGGTTCTTT. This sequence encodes CSSSLGDSTGWFF.